This T cell receptor beta chain was retrieved from a study of CD8 T cells in Susac syndrome. RNA totalling roughly 0.5 to 1 ug underwent reverse transcription with random hexamers. Using its own MiXCR run on the immunoSEQ multiplex PCR reads, TCRdb lists one record per CDR3 protein. The sample lists 300,000 or so distinct CDR3 sequences, around 92% occurring once. Per germline, CDR1 SGHNT and CDR2 YYREEE (reference sequence). This CDR3 is 15 amino acids long. V was clipped by 3 bases and J by 6 bases, with 17 bases between them. Sequencing of TCR beta drew on CD8+ and CD4+ T cells from blood. While CD8+ and CD4+ T cells were isolated negatively, TEMRA cells were enriched by FACS.

This rearrangement joins TRBV5-4 to TRBJ2-3; TRBD2 is a possible D gene (7 bases). The sequence was obtained from a human donor with multiple sclerosis. Sequenced material: CD4+ T cells from PBMCs. This CDR3 reads CASSWVAGAGDTQYF. The CDR3 DNA sequence: TGTGCCAGCAGCTGGGTGGCGGGGGCAGGGGATACGCAGTATTTT. Filled out from reference TRBV5-4 and TRBJ2-3, the complete variable domain reads ETGVTQSPTHLIKTRGQQVTLRCSSQSGHNTVSWYQQALGQGPQFIFQYYREEENGRGNFPPRFSGLQFPNYSSELNVNALELDDSALYLCASSWVAGAGDTQYFGPGTRLTVL.